This T cell receptor beta chain was retrieved from a study of CD8+ T cells in alopecia areata (dated by TCRdb to 2017 to 2018). Study-level background: Treated patients were enrolled in an open-label pilot trial of oral tofacitinib, 5 to 10 mg twice daily, for moderate-to-severe alopecia areata. Patients stayed on tofacitinib for 6 to 18 months and then had 6 months of follow-up off drug so that delayed response and recurrence could be assessed. The SALT score, which quantifies the percentage of affected scalp surface area, was used to measure disease severity in treated patients. High-throughput TCRbeta sequencing was used to examine T cell clonal expansion in alopecia areata in both the C3H/HeJ mouse model and human patients. Human TCRbeta sequencing covered scalp tissue and sorted CD4+ and CD8+ peripheral blood T cells from patchy and totalis/universalis alopecia areata patients and healthy controls. Patients on tofacitinib were biopsied at baseline and after 4 and 24 weeks of treatment, and several of the patients also had a later scalp biopsy. Scalp clonality was compared across normal scalp (n=4), patchy alopecia areata scalp (n=8), and alopecia totalis/universalis scalp (n=8). RNA was extracted with the PAXgene miRNA kit for fixed scalp, the miRNeasy kit for PBMCs, and the RNeasy kit for mouse skin. TCRbeta CDR3 regions were amplified by immunoSEQ multiplex PCR using 35 Vbeta forward and 13 Jbeta reverse primers. What the work shows at the level of the full study, not this receptor alone: TCR sequences shared between patients were less clear than in mice, possibly partly because of HLA diversity in the patient population. During tofacitinib treatment, many expanded lesional clones stuck around in both scalp and blood, and this persistence may partly explain why relapse happens after treatment is stopped. Because the treated cohort was small and had just a single nonresponder, larger studies are needed to establish links between baseline CD8+ expansion and response. Tofacitinib significantly decreased scalp clonality and the number of expanded CD8+ clones among the top 100 scalp clones. Scalp TCR repertoire analysis is complicated because resident alphabeta T cells in normal human skin are also sequenced, whereas mouse skin is dominated by gammadelta T cells. Lesional scalp, especially in alopecia totalis/universalis, showed higher clonality and more expanded CD8+ clones than normal scalp, suggesting antigenic drive.

In its sample, this clone was seen a few times. Its cognate antigen has yet to be identified. No per-base quality is available; no much larger clone lies one base away. Library generation was performed with the immunoSEQ multiplex PCR assay. To provide template for TCR sequencing, every sample had RNA extracted and reverse transcribed into cDNA. SuperScript III was used for first-strand cDNA synthesis, primed with a 2:1 mix of oligo-dT and random hexamers. A synthetic immune receptor repertoire was used to assess amplification bias, and residual bias was removed computationally. On the study's bioinformatics: Raw reads were preprocessed to remove errors, and CDR3 was defined by IMGT conventions from the conserved cysteine to phenylalanine. Clonality was computed as 1 minus the Shannon entropy, with the entropy normalized by log2 of the number of productive unique TCRs. CD4 or CD8 identity of scalp clones was inferred by cross-referencing scalp TCRbeta sequences with sorted blood CD4 and CD8 repertoires. TCRdb retrieved this table from immuneACCESS and kept in-frame rearrangements only. Not all clones are present; in checked studies, unresolved V genes account for under half, and no reason is known for the remainder. V and J calls and clone size are as listed in that table; D and trimming were resolved from the DNA. This sample has under 350,000 clones in its table, and 58% of those were observed once. Under 2% of the sample is held by the ten biggest clonotypes.

According to the study, the label for this sample's time point signals: about 25 weeks on oral tofacitinib. The treatment or condition label on this specimen signifies: oral pan-JAK inhibitor, 5-10 mg twice daily. Lesional scalp punch biopsies and peripheral blood were collected from alopecia areata patients. PBMCs were isolated by density centrifugation and stained for CD3, CD4 and CD8, and CD4+ and CD8+ T cells were sorted on a FACSAria. The material was CD4+ T cells sorted from blood, obtained at week 24, from a patient treated with tofacitinib. The TCR comes from a human donor with alopecia areata.

The base sequence is TGTGCCAGTCAGGGGTCGAACACCGGGGAGCTGTTTTTT. This gives the protein CASQGSNTGELFF. The sequence is built from TRBV28 and TRBJ2-2; tentative D gene TRBD1, with 6 bases matching. Reading the germline V gene gives CDR1 MDHEN and CDR2 SYDVKM. Measured from the cysteine to the phenylalanine, the CDR3 is 13 residues long. CDR3 DNA is the only sequence kept; it has 39 bases, read in frame from the first base. V sheds 9 bases and J sheds 0 bases, leaving 8 bases between their ends.